The rows below give T cell receptor beta chains drawn from one sample of a study of type 1 and type 2 diabetes patients. MiXCR was run by TCRdb on the multiplex PCR reads, yielding one entry per CDR3 protein. The sample comprises 280,000 or so distinct CDR3 sequences, around 47% of which are singletons, and roughly 13% rests with the top ten. Specimen: peripheral blood mononuclear cells (PBMCs). The receptors come from a man between 18 and 29 years old with type 2 diabetes. CDR3s include the opening cysteine and the closing phenylalanine or tryptophan. D genes are given only for firm matches. A clone size is listed for some rows: how often the clone was seen (once, few, many), or a class if it is expanded.

CSARFSDRGAGEQYF | TGCAGTGCCCGCTTCTCGGACAGGGGGGCAGGCGAGCAGTACTTC | TRBJ2-7 | TRBV20-1 | TRBD1 | few
CASRPTVPSNYGYTF | TGTGCCAGCAGGCCCACAGTCCCCTCGAACTATGGCTACACCTTC | TRBJ1-2 | TRBV7-2 | - | -
CASSSSRAVNTEAFF | TGTGCCAGCTCCTCGAGTCGGGCAGTGAACACTGAAGCTTTCTTT | TRBJ1-1 | TRBV2 | - | -
CASSYGTKQETQYF | TGTGCCAGCAGCTATGGGACTAAACAAGAGACCCAGTACTTC | TRBJ2-5 | TRBV7-8 | TRBD2 | few
CASSLRQGWADTQYF | TGTGCCAGCAGCCTTAGACAGGGTTGGGCAGATACGCAGTATTTT | TRBJ2-3 | TRBV2 | TRBD1 | -
CASSIDSLPQPQHF | TGTGCCAGTAGTATAGATTCCCTGCCTCAGCCCCAGCATTTT | TRBJ1-5 | TRBV19 | - | -
CASRTASYEQYF | TGTGCCAGTCGGACAGCCTCCTACGAGCAGTACTTC | TRBJ2-7 | TRBV6-5 | - | few
CASSLVSGYNPPIYGYTF | TGTGCCAGCAGCTTGGTTTCAGGGTACAACCCCCCAATATATGGCTACACCTTC | TRBJ1-2 | TRBV7-6 | - | -
CASSPPEGYGYTF | TGTGCCAGCAGCCCACCTGAGGGTTATGGCTACACCTTC | TRBJ1-2 | TRBV7-9 | - | -
CASSGGTSVSYNEQFF | TGTGCCAGCAGCGGGGGGACTAGCGTCTCCTACAATGAGCAGTTCTTC | TRBJ2-1 | TRBV5-4 | TRBD2 | -
CASNTGFITEAFF | TGTGCCAGTAATACAGGGTTTATCACTGAAGCTTTCTTT | TRBJ1-1 | TRBV19 | - | -
CASSMAPSAGYGYTF | TGTGCCAGTAGTATGGCACCATCCGCGGGCTATGGCTACACCTTC | TRBJ1-2 | TRBV19 | - | -
CASSLEAESYNEQFF | TGTGCCAGCAGCTTAGAGGCGGAGTCCTACAATGAGCAGTTCTTC | TRBJ2-1 | TRBV28 | - | -
CASSRDVDAAYGYTF | TGTGCCAGCAGTAGGGACGTGGACGCCGCTTATGGCTACACCTTC | TRBJ1-2 | TRBV2 | - | few
CASSPGYPGGSYEQYF | TGTGCCAGCAGCCCCGGCTACCCAGGGGGCTCCTACGAGCAGTACTTC | TRBJ2-7 | TRBV7-9 | TRBD1 | few
CASSPDRDTGELFF | TGTGCCAGCAGTCCGGACAGGGACACCGGGGAGCTGTTTTTT | TRBJ2-2 | TRBV7-3 | TRBD1 | -
CASSRVGGGETQYF | TGTGCCAGCAGCAGAGTGGGGGGCGGAGAGACCCAGTACTTC | TRBJ2-5 | TRBV7-3 | - | -
CASSQAGTGLRQTQYF | TGCGCCAGCAGCCAAGCCGGGACAGGGCTAAGACAGACCCAGTACTTC | TRBJ2-5 | TRBV4-3 | TRBD1 | -
CAWRTGLAGYEQFF | TGTGCCTGGAGGACCGGACTAGCGGGATATGAGCAGTTCTTC | TRBJ2-1 | TRBV30 | TRBD2 | few
CASSAGTAEAFF | TGTGCCAGCAGTGCAGGGACCGCCGAAGCTTTCTTT | TRBJ1-1 | TRBV2 | - | -
CSVGSVLTYEQYF | TGCAGCGTTGGCAGCGTCCTCACCTACGAGCAGTACTTC | TRBJ2-7 | TRBV29-1 | - | few
CASQTSGGAGELFF | TGTGCCAGCCAGACTAGCGGGGGGGCCGGGGAGCTGTTTTTT | TRBJ2-2 | TRBV12-3/TRBV12-4 | TRBD2 | -
CASRAAGDQPQHF | TGCGCCAGCAGGGCGGCAGGCGATCAGCCCCAGCATTTT | TRBJ1-5 | TRBV5-1 | - | -
CASSLGDGLSLEQYF | TGTGCCAGCAGTTTAGGTGACGGTCTTTCCCTAGAGCAGTACTTC | TRBJ2-7 | TRBV12-3/TRBV12-4 | - | few
CASSLGHRVTHEQYF | TGTGCCAGCAGCTTAGGCCACAGGGTAACCCACGAGCAGTACTTC | TRBJ2-7 | TRBV7-2 | - | few
CSVLDRLTYEQYF | TGCAGTGTTTTGGACAGGTTGACCTACGAGCAGTACTTC | TRBJ2-7 | TRBV20-1 | TRBD1 | few
CSASSSVGDSYEQYF | TGCAGTGCTTCCTCTAGCGTGGGGGACTCCTACGAGCAGTACTTC | TRBJ2-7 | TRBV20-1 | - | -
CASSQVLSGAKAPQYF | TGTGCCAGCAGCCAAGTTTTGAGCGGGGCCAAAGCGCCCCAGTACTTC | TRBJ2-5 | TRBV14 | TRBD2 | once
CASMPAGRNEQFF | TGTGCCAGCATGCCAGCGGGGCGCAATGAGCAGTTCTTC | TRBJ2-1 | TRBV12-3/TRBV12-4 | TRBD2 | -
CASSSGGQLEAFF | TGTGCCAGCAGCTCCGGCGGACAGCTTGAAGCTTTCTTT | TRBJ1-1 | TRBV7-2 | - | -
CSATGTGGLYEQYF | TGCAGTGCGACCGGGACAGGGGGCCTGTACGAGCAGTACTTC | TRBJ2-7 | TRBV20-1 | TRBD1 | -
CASSWDGTDNSPLHF | TGTGCCAGCAGCTGGGACGGGACGGATAATTCACCCCTCCACTTT | TRBJ1-6 | TRBV5-8 | - | -
CSATGGTNEKLFF | TGCAGCGCAACAGGGGGAACTAATGAAAAACTGTTTTTT | TRBJ1-4 | TRBV29-1 | TRBD1 | -
CSVVGREGYTEAFF | TGCAGCGTTGTGGGCAGGGAGGGATACACTGAAGCTTTCTTT | TRBJ1-1 | TRBV29-1 | - | few
CASSDPGKRVRSPLHF | TGTGCCAGCAGTGATCCCGGGAAAAGGGTTCGATCACCCCTCCACTTT | TRBJ1-6 | TRBV2 | - | -
CASSLDGSRSYNEQFF | TGCGCCAGCAGCTTGGACGGGAGTCGGTCCTACAATGAGCAGTTCTTC | TRBJ2-1 | TRBV5-1 | - | few
CASSLSGGAYNEQFF | TGCGCCAGCAGCTTGTCTGGGGGAGCCTACAATGAGCAGTTCTTC | TRBJ2-1 | TRBV5-1 | - | -
CSGRGTDTQYF | TGCAGTGGGAGGGGAACAGATACGCAGTATTTT | TRBJ2-3 | TRBV20-1 | - | few
CASSQGVMGQAFF | TGCGCCAGCAGCCAAGGAGTGATGGGCCAAGCTTTCTTT | TRBJ1-1 | TRBV4-3 | - | -
CASNQVRTEETQYF | TGTGCCAGCAACCAAGTCAGAACCGAAGAGACCCAGTACTTC | TRBJ2-5 | TRBV7-3 | - | -
CASSHTTMRQDRYNEQFF | TGTGCCAGCAGCCACACAACAATGAGACAGGATAGATACAATGAGCAGTTCTTC | TRBJ2-1 | TRBV4-2 | - | few
CASSDFQPAYEQYF | TGTGCCAGCAGTGATTTCCAGCCAGCCTACGAGCAGTACTTC | TRBJ2-7 | TRBV2 | - | many
CASSFEGSYEQYF | TGCGCCAGCAGCTTTGAGGGGTCCTACGAGCAGTACTTC | TRBJ2-7 | TRBV5-1 | - | many